This T cell receptor (beta chain) was captured by sequencing in a study of T cell responses to AZD1222 COVID-19 vaccine. General study points: Distributed over spike, vaccine-associated CD4 TCRs predominated at 160-218 and 743-854.

Turning to this clone: Its target is unknown.

Only in-frame clones appear in the TCRdb table, and some are missing; sequencing was by immunoSEQ multiplex PCR. The sample lists 140,000 or so clones; approximately 92% were seen once. With 6 bases clipped from V and 7 bases from J, the junction kept 9 bases outside the gene matches. The CDR3 runs 15 residues. The germline gives CDR1 SGHTA, CDR2 FQGNSA. The chain recombines TRBV7-2 with TRBJ1-6, with TRBD1 identical over 7 bases. Sequenced here: peripheral blood, sampled on day 0 of AZD1222 vaccination. This TCR derives from an adult in good health. CDR3 residues: CASRGFGTANSPLHF. DNA of the CDR3: TGTGCCAGCAGGGGGTTTGGGACAGCAAATTCACCCCTCCACTTT.